This section outlines one T cell receptor beta chain sequence together with its context. Its antigen is still unknown. CDR1 is ENHRY, CDR2 SYGVKD, per germline. J gave up 3 bases and V 6 bases, and 13 bases lay outside the gene matches. The CDR3 loop spans 16 amino acids. The data belong to a study of siplizumab effects on memory and regulatory T cells. TCRdb's copy holds only in-frame clones and misses some; the assay was immunoSEQ multiplex PCR. The table has some 56,000 clones, around 98% seen once. Study-level findings and limits: In siplizumab cultures, the suppressive function of proliferating Tregs remained unconfirmed.

Sequencing input: naive CD8+ T cells sorted from blood. The sequence was collected from a human donor in good health. V is TRBV10-3 and J is TRBJ2-7; 8 nucleotides line up with TRBD1. The CDR3 is CAIRDPRTGLDYEQYF. In nucleotides, the CDR3 is TGTGCCATCAGGGATCCAAGGACAGGGCTGGACTACGAGCAGTACTTC.